The rows below give T cell receptor beta chains drawn from one sample of a study of shared clonotypes between healthy human individuals. The data were produced by immunoSEQ multiplex PCR, yet TCRdb's version contains in-frame clones alone and is incomplete. The sample lists around 2.5 million clones; 93% were seen once. Material for sequencing was naive CD4+ T cells from PBMCs. These receptors were collected from a man younger than 30 in good health. Some clones in this sample may be carry-over from other donors' samples. Each CDR3 is given with its conserved first and last residue. Fields, in order: D gene, V gene, CDR3 protein. The D gene is left open where the match is weak.

>.|TRBV27
CASSSQSLNSPLHF
>.|TRBV27
CASSAGGERGETQYF
>.|TRBV7-8
CASSLGSWRRLREQFF
>.|TRBV5-6
CASSFYTEAFF
>.|TRBV28
CASSLQIRDSGRNEQFF
>.|TRBV7-9
CASSLLADEQYF
>.|TRBV2
CASSQGSNVFPFF
>TRBD1|TRBV12-5
CASGLGTGDEAFF
>.|TRBV4-3
CASSQDGIPSGNTIYF
>TRBD1|TRBV4-1
CASSQAFVRQGPYEQYF
>.|TRBV30
CAWSGDRNTEAFF
>.|TRBV28
CASSLGRGHSYEQYF
>.|TRBV29-1
CSVLEQVNYEQYF
>TRBD1|TRBV25-1
CASSVDRGLDNEQFF
>.|TRBV5-1
CASSWKAGGNMDTQYF
>.|TRBV7-9
CASSLGERLPFYEQYF
>TRBD1|TRBV28
CASSLTWPRGNNDYGYTF
>.|TRBV5-1
CASSFIAVTGLRDTQYF
>.|TRBV18
CASSPGRSADTQYF
>.|TRBV28
CASSVHSGRSEQYF
>.|TRBV4-1
CASSQRAERRTGELFF
>.|TRBV15
CATSSRQGTYEQYF
>.|TRBV19
CASRHRTNTEAFF
>TRBD2|TRBV6-5
CASSYTGLATDNEQFF
>TRBD2|TRBV30
CAFSREASNEQFF
>.|TRBV9
CASSVAALNAYEQYF
>TRBD1|TRBV5-4
CASSSSARGRHGYTF
>.|TRBV30
CAWSVGSSGANVLTF
>.|TRBV2
CASSTGGAARNQPQHF
>TRBD2|TRBV11-1
CASSLGDRAGAYNEQFF
>TRBD2|TRBV5-1
CASSRGTSGSYEQYF
>TRBD1|TRBV5-1
CASTGRQGATEAFF
>TRBD1|TRBV4-2
CASSQPGTGNTEAFF
>.|TRBV28
CASSSGQSHEQYF
>.|TRBV6-5
CASKTAGQPQHF
>TRBD2|TRBV9
CASSPHAGLAVYEQYF
>.|TRBV30
CAWSVGQGTANEKLFF
>TRBD2|TRBV7-3
CASSLRLAGGSNEQFF
>.|TRBV7-9
CASSLSGTHTEAFF
>TRBD2|TRBV30
CAGLRGSGRYNEQFF
>.|TRBV2
CAIGGRSFNQPQHF
>.|TRBV7-8
CASSLAGSGPYNEQFF
>.|TRBV7-2
CASSFGGGQPYEQYF
>.|TRBV29-1
CSVLGPGAETQYF
>.|TRBV2
CARGERQFF
>.|TRBV6-5
CASSYGSGNQPQHF
>.|TRBV30
CAWSRQATDTQYF
>.|TRBV5-1
CASSDGRNNEKLFF
>.|TRBV6-5
CASSYSGRATDTQYF
>.|TRBV18
CASSPQGLTDTQYF